Each of the 2 T cell receptor beta chains below was sequenced from the same sample in a study of Graves' ophthalmopathy and Graves' hyperthyroidism. RNA transcripts were the source from which TCR beta CDR3 regions were amplified. Amplification began with first-round RT-PCR using HTBI primers, then second-round multiplex PCR was performed. MiXCR, applied by TCRdb to the multiplex PCR reads, yields one record per CDR3 protein. The sample shows about 1.1 million distinct CDR3 sequences, about 35% of them seen only once. The sequencing input was peripheral blood or thyroid tissue (not recorded which). These receptors originate from an adult man with Graves' hyperthyroidism.

The table lists this clonotype with many counts. The J gene is TRBJ1-1, the V gene TRBV24-1; D might be TRBD1 (5 bases). Between the trimmed V and J ends, which lost 4 bases and 1 base, there was a span of 12 bases. This CDR3 spans 15 amino acids. Germline CDR1 and CDR2: KGHDR and SFDVKD. The DNA for the CDR3 is TGTGCCACCAGTGACCCGGGCGGGGGGAACACTGAAGCTTTCTTT. Its protein is CATSDPGGGNTEAFF.

This chain links TRBV5-1 with TRBJ2-5, with D possibly being TRBD2 (6 bases). V dropped 2 bases and J dropped 1 base, with 15 bases sitting between them. This CDR3 has 16 residues. Germline V gene sequence: CDR1 SGHRS, CDR2 YFSETQ. The CDR3, as DNA: TGCGCCAGCAGCTTCGGGGCGGGGACGGGCCAAGAGACCCAGTACTTC. As protein: CASSFGAGTGQETQYF.